The clone carrying this TCR beta chain was detected only a few times. The sample belongs to a study of T-cell reconstitution after alpha-beta-depleted transplantation in children. Molecular barcoding with unique molecular identifiers was used for the TCRbeta library. TCRdb redid the calling of the PCR reads with MiXCR, one entry per CDR3 protein. The sample shows hundreds of thousands of distinct CDR3 sequences, about a sixth of them seen only once. V shed 4 bases, J shed 3 bases, and the junction held 20 bases outside the gene matches. The CDR3 extends over 19 amino acids. CDR1 and CDR2 (germline): MGHDK, SYGVNS.

The TCR sequence derives from a male patient aged 2 to 10 who had a stem cell transplant for acute lymphoblastic leukemia, so the T cells may come from the graft donor. The V call is TRBV25-1, the J call TRBJ1-2, with 7 positions matching TRBD1. The sequenced sample was PBMCs, mostly from graft donor cells, obtained 360 days after TCRalphabeta/CD19-depleted stem cell transplant. This CDR3 is CASSGDSDRSSRGDYGYTF. The DNA of the CDR3 is TGTGCCAGCAGTGGAGATTCGGACAGGTCATCACGGGGGGACTATGGCTACACCTTC.